Listed below are T cell receptor beta chains from one sample, sequenced in a study. Each CDR3 protein is one row after TCRdb ran MiXCR on the 5' RACE reads. The sample shows more than 45,000 distinct CDR3 sequences, 25% to 30% of them seen only once. The sequenced material came from tumor-infiltrating memory CD4+ T cells sorted from the breast tumor. The receptors stem from a female donor with breast cancer. Each CDR3 is given without its conserved first and last residue. Each record gives: V gene, CDR3 protein.

V gene: TRBV7-2
CDR3 protein: ASSKPRQGSKETQY

V gene: TRBV5-1
CDR3 protein: ASSLGGLRNTEAF

V gene: TRBV7-2
CDR3 protein: ASSPDRGHSPLH

V gene: TRBV29-1
CDR3 protein: SGNRDNRNEQF

V gene: TRBV5-1
CDR3 protein: ASSTGLGGNEQF

V gene: TRBV7-2
CDR3 protein: ASSLTGDSNQPQH

V gene: TRBV7-3
CDR3 protein: ASSPGVGETQY

V gene: TRBV7-8
CDR3 protein: ASSRTSASYEQY

V gene: TRBV6-5
CDR3 protein: ASSPDAEWSPLH

V gene: TRBV7-8
CDR3 protein: ASSAAHPGQASYEQY

V gene: TRBV28
CDR3 protein: ASSPGGANNEQF

V gene: TRBV4-3
CDR3 protein: ASSQSWGSGEQY

V gene: TRBV27
CDR3 protein: ASSISRDTTQY

V gene: TRBV7-9
CDR3 protein: ASSPGQPKETQY

V gene: TRBV6-5
CDR3 protein: ASSWGITGNTIY

V gene: TRBV12-3/TRBV12-4
CDR3 protein: ASSLVGLGATNEKLF

V gene: TRBV7-8
CDR3 protein: ASSLVPNEQF

V gene: TRBV15
CDR3 protein: SNQPQH

V gene: TRBV5-1
CDR3 protein: ASSLGRTSGGEQF

V gene: TRBV5-1
CDR3 protein: ASSLTGTVSTEAF

V gene: TRBV6-5
CDR3 protein: ASSPFLPGQPQH

V gene: TRBV4-1
CDR3 protein: ASSGPTGIYGYT

V gene: TRBV6-1
CDR3 protein: ASSSALAGVFRTSSYNEQF

V gene: TRBV20-1
CDR3 protein: SAREGGPRQPQH

V gene: TRBV3-1
CDR3 protein: ASRPRQTYNEQF

V gene: TRBV12-3/TRBV12-4
CDR3 protein: ASSPELGPYYEQY

V gene: TRBV11-1
CDR3 protein: ASSPQASTDTQY

V gene: TRBV28
CDR3 protein: ASSSPGQGLYGYT

V gene: TRBV7-6
CDR3 protein: ASTQRVNTEAF

V gene: TRBV12-3/TRBV12-4
CDR3 protein: ASSLVDQPQH

V gene: TRBV20-1
CDR3 protein: SARDLEVYGYT

V gene: TRBV29-1
CDR3 protein: SVETNIQY

V gene: TRBV20-1
CDR3 protein: SATNGGNYGYT

V gene: TRBV18
CDR3 protein: VSSHSPPGYT

V gene: TRBV2
CDR3 protein: ASSGDFYSYEQY

V gene: TRBV4-3
CDR3 protein: ASSQDVGRRRTDTQY

V gene: TRBV6-1
CDR3 protein: ASSENRAYYGYT

V gene: TRBV3-1
CDR3 protein: ASSQTDQGGYT

V gene: TRBV7-9
CDR3 protein: ASSLGLAGAEQY

V gene: TRBV28
CDR3 protein: ASSRKRQGIDQPQH

V gene: TRBV5-1
CDR3 protein: ASSRRTGGSKGANVLT

V gene: TRBV10-3
CDR3 protein: AISASSDQPQH

V gene: TRBV28
CDR3 protein: ASSPPGQTGNTIY

V gene: TRBV6-1
CDR3 protein: ASSEASGGSPLH

V gene: TRBV7-8
CDR3 protein: ASSPDRALTRAKNIQY

V gene: TRBV7-2
CDR3 protein: ASSRRTLDHLSYGYT

V gene: TRBV18
CDR3 protein: ASSSGQGRPF

V gene: TRBV20-1
CDR3 protein: SAREGAFNQPQH